This entry lists 12 T cell receptor beta chains sequenced from one sample in a study of cytomegalovirus exposure and HLA in healthy donors. PCR was performed using 60 Vbeta and 13 Jbeta primers. TCRdb's table, derived via immunoSEQ multiplex PCR, lists solely in-frame clones and lacks some. The sample has some 45,000 clones, 87% seen once. Material: PBMCs. These receptors originate from a middle-aged woman in good health and CMV-seropositive.

The CDR3 nucleotides read TGTGCCATATGGACAGGGGTGCGCAATGAGCAGTTCTTC. It codes for CAIWTGVRNEQFF. This chain joins TRBV28 and TRBJ2-1; 9 bases map to TRBD1. Germline lookup yields CDR1 MDHEN and CDR2 SYDVKM. The CDR3 consists of 13 residues. J was trimmed by 6 bases and V by 10 bases; bases with no gene match: 7. The complete variable domain, with remaining parts taken from reference TRBV28 and TRBJ2-1, reads DVKVTQSSRYLVKRTGEKVFLECVQDMDHENMFWYRQDPGLGLRLIYFSYDVKMKEKGDIPEGYSVSREKKERFSLILESASTNQTSMYLCAIWTGVRNEQFFGPGTRLTVL.

The chain combines TRBV5-1 with TRBJ1-2; D is undetermined. Germline V gives CDR1 SGHRS, CDR2 YFSETQ. The CDR3 is made up of 14 amino acids. V was trimmed by 0 bases and J by 7 bases, leaving 13 bases between them. The CDR3 nucleotides read TGCGCCAGCAGCTTGGGAGAGGCCAGTGCTGGCTACACCTTC. Translating it yields CASSLGEASAGYTF.

The V and J genes are TRBV5-1 and TRBJ2-7; 8 bases line up with TRBD2. Germline-derived CDR1 and CDR2 are SGHRS and YFSETQ. V gave up 2 bases and J gave up 7 bases; unmatched junction bases: 5. This CDR3 contains 13 residues. The DNA of the CDR3 is TGCGCCAGCAGCTTCACACGGGAGGGGGAGCAGTACTTC. Translating it yields CASSFTREGEQYF. Looking up the rest from reference TRBV5-1 and TRBJ2-7 gives the full variable domain: KAGVTQTPRYLIKTRGQQVTLSCSPISGHRSVSWYQQTPGQGLQFLFEYFSETQRNKGNFPGRFSGRQFSNSRSEMNVSTLELGDSALYLCASSFTREGEQYFGPGTRLTVT.

In this sample, this clone turned up once. The same CDR3 also results from other DNA sequences found in this sample. The chain uses TRBV11-1 and TRBJ2-3; unclear D gene. The germline V gene has CDR1 SGHAT and CDR2 FQDESV (reference sequence). The CDR3 is 16 residues long. The ends were cut back, 1 base at V and 5 bases at J, with 16 bases in the middle. The CDR3 DNA follows: TGTGCCAGCAGCTTAGGGTCCGCGTTGCCAATAGATACGCAGTATTTT. Residues: CASSLGSALPIDTQYF.

The chain couples TRBV5-4 to TRBJ2-3; D not certain. The CDR3 length is 14 residues. Per germline, CDR1 SGHNT and CDR2 YYREEE (reference sequence). Trimming removed 0 bases at V and 0 bases at J, with 5 bases between. Written as DNA, the CDR3 is TGTGCCAGCAGCTTGGTCCATAGCACAGATACGCAGTATTTT. Amino acid sequence: CASSLVHSTDTQYF.

V is TRBV5-1 and J is TRBJ1-5, with 11 bases aligning to TRBD1. The CDR3 is made up of 17 amino acids. CDR1 is SGHRS, CDR2 YFSETQ, per germline. Losses at the gene ends were 7 bases for V and 1 base for J; bases not matched to a gene: 10. CDR3 protein: CASWTDRGRRSNQPQHF. CDR3 nucleotide sequence: TGCGCCAGCTGGACGGACAGGGGGCGCCGAAGCAATCAGCCCCAGCATTTT.

The chain carries TRBV7-9 and TRBJ1-4; no reliable D call. Germline values: CDR1 SEHNR, CDR2 FQNEAQ (reference sequence). V dropped 1 base and J dropped 5 bases, with 5 bases sitting between them. The CDR3 is made up of 13 amino acids. CDR3 in DNA: TGTGCCAGCAGCTTAGACAGAAATGAAAAACTGTTTTTT. Translated: CASSLDRNEKLFF.

The genes are TRBV27 and TRBJ2-7, with TRBD2 matching over 12 bases. From germline, CDR1 is MNHEY and CDR2 SMNVEV (reference sequence). Trimming removed 6 bases from V and 7 bases from J; junction bases left unmatched: 7. The CDR3 spans 14 residues. This chain's CDR3 is CASRLLAGGPEQYF. The CDR3, as DNA: TGTGCCAGCAGACTCCTAGCGGGAGGGCCGGAGCAGTACTTC.

The V call is TRBV6-6, the J call TRBJ2-7; D may be TRBD2 (5 bases). Germline loops: CDR1 MNHNY, CDR2 SVGAGI (reference sequence). This CDR3 region has 16 residues. The V gene lost 0 bases and the J gene lost 2 bases, with 14 bases spanning the gap. Written as DNA, the CDR3 is TGTGCCAGCAGTTACTCGAGCGGACCAAATACCTACGAGCAGTACTTC. Translating it yields CASSYSSGPNTYEQYF.

The rearrangement links TRBV6-4 to TRBJ1-1, with TRBD1 matching over 8 bases. Trimming at V came to 8 bases and at J to 1 base, leaving 9 bases not matched to a gene. Germline values: CDR1 MRHNA, CDR2 SNTAGT. The CDR3 is 15 amino acids. The CDR3 loop is CASLSEGQGNTEAFF. The CDR3 nucleotides are TGTGCCAGCCTGAGTGAAGGACAGGGGAACACTGAAGCTTTCTTT.

DNA for the CDR3: TGTGCCAGCAGCTTGGGACAGGCTAACTATGGCTACACCTTC. Translating gives CASSLGQANYGYTF. The chain carries TRBV5-8 and TRBJ1-2, with a possible D match to TRBD1 (6 bases). The CDR3 is 14 amino acids. V lost 0 bases to trimming and J lost 0 bases, with 6 bases between them. Germline lookup yields CDR1 SGHTS and CDR2 YDEGEE.

There are a few counts of this clone. The chain combines TRBV4-2 with TRBJ2-3; TRBD2 matches at 12 bases. This CDR3 contains 16 residues. V dropped 0 bases and J dropped 4; count of bases not matched to a gene: 2. Germline assignment: CDR1 LGHNA and CDR2 YNFKEQ. In DNA, the CDR3 is TGTGCCAGCAGCCAAGATGCTAGCGGGGGGGCAGATACGCAGTATTTT. Amino acid sequence: CASSQDASGGADTQYF.